This T cell receptor beta chain was recorded in a study of blood T cell repertoires in COVID-19. Study in general: Spain, Italy and the United States supplied samples that represented acute and convalescent COVID-19.

This clone appeared a single time. In the original analysis: Nucleated cell counts were estimated from reference gene primer amplification. Data came from immunoSEQ multiplex PCR; TCRdb stores just in-frame clones and leaves some out. The V and J calls and clone size come from that table; D and trimming were worked out from the DNA. The data hold approximately 88,000 clones, with 75% to 85% observed a single time. The V segment lost 5 bases and the J segment 2 bases; nucleotides outside the gene matches: 1. The CDR3 contains 14 residues. Germline values: CDR1 KGHDR, CDR2 SFDVKD. The chain links TRBV24-1 to TRBJ2-1, with 8 bases lining up with TRBD2. This TCR derives from a woman aged 80 or over with acute or convalescent COVID-19. The material sequenced was peripheral blood. Here the CDR3 DNA reads TGTGCCACCAGTGCGGGGGGGACCTACAATGAGCAGTTCTTC. Its protein is CATSAGGTYNEQFF.